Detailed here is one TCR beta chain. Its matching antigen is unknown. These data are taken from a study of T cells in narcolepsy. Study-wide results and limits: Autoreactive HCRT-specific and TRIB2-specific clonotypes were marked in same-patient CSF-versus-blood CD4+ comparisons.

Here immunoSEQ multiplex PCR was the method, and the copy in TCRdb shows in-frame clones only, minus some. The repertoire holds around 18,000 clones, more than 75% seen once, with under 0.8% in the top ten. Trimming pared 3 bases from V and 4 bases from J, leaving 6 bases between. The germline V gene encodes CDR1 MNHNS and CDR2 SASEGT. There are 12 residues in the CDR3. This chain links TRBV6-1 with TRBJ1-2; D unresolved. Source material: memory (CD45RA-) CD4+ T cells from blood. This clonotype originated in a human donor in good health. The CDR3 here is CASSDYSYGYTF. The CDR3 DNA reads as TGTGCCAGCAGTGATTACAGCTATGGCTACACCTTC.